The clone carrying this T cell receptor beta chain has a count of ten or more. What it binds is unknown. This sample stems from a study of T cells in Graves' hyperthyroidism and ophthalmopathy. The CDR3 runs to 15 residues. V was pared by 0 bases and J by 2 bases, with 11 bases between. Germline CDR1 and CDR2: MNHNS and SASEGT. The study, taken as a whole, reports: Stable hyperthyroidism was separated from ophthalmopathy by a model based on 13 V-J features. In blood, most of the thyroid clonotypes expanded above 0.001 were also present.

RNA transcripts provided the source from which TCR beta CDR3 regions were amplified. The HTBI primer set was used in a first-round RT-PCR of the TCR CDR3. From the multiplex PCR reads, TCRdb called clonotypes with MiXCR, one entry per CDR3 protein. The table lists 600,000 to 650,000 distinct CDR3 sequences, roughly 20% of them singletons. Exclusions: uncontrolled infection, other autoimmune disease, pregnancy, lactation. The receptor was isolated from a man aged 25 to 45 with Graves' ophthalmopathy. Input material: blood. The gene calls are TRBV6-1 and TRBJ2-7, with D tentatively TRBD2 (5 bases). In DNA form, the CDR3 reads TGTGCCAGCAGTGAAGCTGTAGGAGCGGCCTACGAGCAGTACTTC. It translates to CASSEAVGAAYEQYF.